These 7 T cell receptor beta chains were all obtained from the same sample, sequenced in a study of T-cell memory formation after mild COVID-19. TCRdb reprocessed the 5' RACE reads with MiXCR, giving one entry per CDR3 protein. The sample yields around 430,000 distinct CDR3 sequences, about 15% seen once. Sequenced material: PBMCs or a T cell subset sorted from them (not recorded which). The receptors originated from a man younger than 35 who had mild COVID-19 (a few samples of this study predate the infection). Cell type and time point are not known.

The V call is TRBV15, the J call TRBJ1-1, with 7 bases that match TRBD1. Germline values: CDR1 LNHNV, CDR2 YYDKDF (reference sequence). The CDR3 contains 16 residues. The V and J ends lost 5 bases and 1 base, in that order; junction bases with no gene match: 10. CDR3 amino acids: CATSWGGGRGNTEAFF. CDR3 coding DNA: TGTGCCACCAGCTGGGGAGGGGGCCGGGGGAACACTGAAGCTTTCTTT. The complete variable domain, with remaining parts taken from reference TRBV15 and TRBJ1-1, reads DAMVIQNPRYQVTQFGKPVTLSCSQTLNHNVMYWYQQKSSQAPKLLFHYYDKDFNNEADTPDNFQSRRPNTSFCFLDIRSPGLGDTAMYLCATSWGGGRGNTEAFFGQGTRLTVV.

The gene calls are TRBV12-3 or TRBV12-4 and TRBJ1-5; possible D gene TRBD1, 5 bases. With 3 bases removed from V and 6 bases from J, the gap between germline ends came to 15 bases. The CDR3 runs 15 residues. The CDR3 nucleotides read TGTGCCAGCAGTTTGGGTTCGGGGCAAAGTCAGCCCCAGCATTTT. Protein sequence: CASSLGSGQSQPQHF.

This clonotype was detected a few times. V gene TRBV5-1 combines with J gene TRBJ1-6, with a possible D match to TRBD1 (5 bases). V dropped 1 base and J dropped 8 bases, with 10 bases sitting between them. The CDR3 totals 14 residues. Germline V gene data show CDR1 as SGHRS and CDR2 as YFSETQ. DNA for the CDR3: TGCGCCAGCAGCTTGTTGGCGGGGGATTCACCCCTCCACTTT. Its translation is CASSLLAGDSPLHF.

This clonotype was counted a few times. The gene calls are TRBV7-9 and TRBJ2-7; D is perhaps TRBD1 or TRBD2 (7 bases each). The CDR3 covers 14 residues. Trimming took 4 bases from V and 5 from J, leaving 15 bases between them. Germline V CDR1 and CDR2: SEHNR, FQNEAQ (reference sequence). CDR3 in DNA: TGTGCCAGCAGCTCCAGGGGGGGAGGCGACGAGCAGTACTTC. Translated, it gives CASSSRGGGDEQYF. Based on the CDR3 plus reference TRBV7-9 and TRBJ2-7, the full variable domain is DTGVSQNPRHKITKRGQNVTFRCDPISEHNRLYWYRQTLGQGPEFLTYFQNEAQLEKSRLLSDRFSAERPKGSFSTLEIQRTEQGDSAMYLCASSSRGGGDEQYFGPGTRLTVT.

In DNA, the CDR3 is TGTGCCTCCCGAAGGGGACAGGGGACCAACTACGAGCAGTACGTC. It encodes CASRRGQGTNYEQYV. The J gene is TRBJ2-7, the V gene TRBV24-1, with 10 positions matching TRBD1. CDR1 and CDR2 (germline): KGHDR, SFDVKD. After removal of 12 bases from V and 3 bases from J, the junction contained 13 bases not matched to a gene. The CDR3 totals 15 residues.

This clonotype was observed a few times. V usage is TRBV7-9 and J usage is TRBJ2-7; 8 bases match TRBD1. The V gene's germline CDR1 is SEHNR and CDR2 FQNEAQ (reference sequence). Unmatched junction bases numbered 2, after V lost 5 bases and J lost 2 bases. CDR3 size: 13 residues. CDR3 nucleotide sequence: TGTGCCAGCAGCGCGACAGGGGCCTACGAGCAGTACGTC. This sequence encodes CASSATGAYEQYV.

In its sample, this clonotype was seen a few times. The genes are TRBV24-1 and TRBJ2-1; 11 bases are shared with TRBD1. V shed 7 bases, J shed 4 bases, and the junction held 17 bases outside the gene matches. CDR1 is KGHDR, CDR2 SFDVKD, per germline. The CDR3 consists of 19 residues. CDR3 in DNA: TGTGCCACCAGCCGAAATTTCGGACAGGGGGCTACCATGTACAATGAGCAGTTCTTC. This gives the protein CATSRNFGQGATMYNEQFF.